This T cell receptor beta chain stems from a study of T cell responses to AZD1222 COVID-19 vaccine. Study results and caveats: The repertoires were collected only after the peak T cell response.

V gave up 7 bases and J gave up 4 bases, with 23 bases separating them. The CDR3 is made up of 17 amino acids. Germline-derived CDR1 and CDR2 are SGHNT and YYREEE (reference sequence). The method was immunoSEQ multiplex PCR; TCRdb's version includes in-frame clones alone and lacks a portion of them. Of about 150,000 clones listed, about 89% were seen once; the top ten hold approximately 2.9%. On this clone itself: What it binds is not known.

The chain employs TRBV5-4 and TRBJ1-4; D is possibly TRBD1 (5 bases). The source of this sequence is an adult in good health. This specimen consisted of peripheral blood, obtained on day 0 of MenACWY control vaccination. For the CDR3, the DNA is TGTGCCAGCCAGGCAGGGCCGTGGGGAAATGGTAATGAAAAACTGTTTTTT. Its translation: CASQAGPWGNGNEKLFF.